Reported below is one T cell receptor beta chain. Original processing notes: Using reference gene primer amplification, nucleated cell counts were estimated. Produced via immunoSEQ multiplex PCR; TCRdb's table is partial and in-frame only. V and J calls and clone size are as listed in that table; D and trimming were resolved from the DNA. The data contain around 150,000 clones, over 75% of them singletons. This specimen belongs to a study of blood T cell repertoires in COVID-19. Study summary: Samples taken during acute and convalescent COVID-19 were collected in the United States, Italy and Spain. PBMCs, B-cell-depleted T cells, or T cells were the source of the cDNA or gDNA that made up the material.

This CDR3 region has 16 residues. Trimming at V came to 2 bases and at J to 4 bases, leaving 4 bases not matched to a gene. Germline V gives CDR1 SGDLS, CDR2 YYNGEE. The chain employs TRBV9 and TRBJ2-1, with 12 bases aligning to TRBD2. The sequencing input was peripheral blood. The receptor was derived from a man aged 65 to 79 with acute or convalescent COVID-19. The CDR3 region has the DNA TGTGCCAGCAGCGTGGCCGGGACTAGCGGGTACAATGAGCAGTTCTTC. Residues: CASSVAGTSGYNEQFF.